The present TCR beta chain was sequenced within a study of T cells in Graves' hyperthyroidism and ophthalmopathy. General study findings and limits: Most expanded thyroid clonotypes above 0.001 recurred in blood. Before onset, by a median of around six months, the model predicted ophthalmopathy. Ophthalmopathy and stable hyperthyroidism were separated by a 13 V-J model.

With duration under 3 months, ophthalmopathy was active: Clinical Activity Score at least 3, NOSPECS at least 4. This clonotype was seen ten or more times. The antigen remains unidentified. Using RNA transcripts as the source, TCR beta CDR3 regions were amplified. When the TCR CDR3 underwent first-round RT-PCR, the HTBI primer set was used. TCRdb reprocessed the multiplex PCR reads with MiXCR, giving one entry per CDR3 protein. The repertoire holds roughly 560,000 distinct CDR3 sequences, with 14% to 15% as singletons. The CDR3 has 13 amino acids. Germline CDR1 KGHSH, CDR2 LQKENI. V was shortened by 2 bases and J by 3 bases, with 7 bases between the two germline ends.

The clonotype originates from a woman aged 40 to 50 with Graves' ophthalmopathy. The sample consisted of blood. The J gene is TRBJ2-5, the V gene TRBV18; D remains unclear. CDR3 in amino acids: CASSPGIEETQYF. The DNA of the CDR3 is TGTGCCAGCTCACCAGGCATAGAAGAGACCCAGTACTTC.